A selection of T cell receptor beta chains follows, all from one sample in a study of T cell responses to AZD1222 COVID-19 vaccine. Clones were read by immunoSEQ multiplex PCR, and TCRdb kept only the in-frame ones, dropping some. The sample has 120,000 or so clones; about 90% are singletons. Sequences were derived from peripheral blood, sampled on day 0 of AZD1222 vaccination. Source of these receptors: an adult in good health. Both conserved end residues are part of each CDR3. D genes are given only for firm matches. Expanded clones get a size class; other rows say once, few or many, or leave the size out.

CDR3: CAITQGANYGYTF
DNA: TGTGCCATCACCCAGGGGGCTAACTATGGCTACACCTTC
length: 13
V: TRBV10-3
J: TRBJ1-2
D: TRBD1
size: .

CDR3: CASSYAVSGANVLTF
DNA: TGTGCCAGCAGTTATGCGGTCTCTGGGGCCAACGTCCTGACTTTC
length: 15
V: TRBV6-5
J: TRBJ2-6
D: .
size: .

CDR3: CASSGMADEQFF
DNA: TGTGCCAGCAGTGGGATGGCGGATGAGCAGTTCTTC
length: 12
V: TRBV3-1/TRBV3-2
J: TRBJ2-1
D: .
size: once

CDR3: CASSRGQLPYSYNEQFF
DNA: TGTGCCAGCAGCCGGGGACAACTCCCCTACTCCTACAATGAGCAGTTCTTC
length: 17
V: TRBV7-9
J: TRBJ2-1
D: .
size: .

CDR3: CASGTTGTYNEQFF
DNA: TGTGCCAGCGGTACGACTGGGACCTACAATGAGCAGTTCTTC
length: 14
V: TRBV9
J: TRBJ2-1
D: .
size: once

CDR3: CASTLGSEETQYF
DNA: TGTGCCAGCACCCTAGGATCCGAAGAGACCCAGTACTTC
length: 13
V: TRBV7-9
J: TRBJ2-5
D: .
size: .

CDR3: CASSPGWYEQFF
DNA: TGTGCCAGCAGCCCAGGGTGGTATGAGCAGTTCTTC
length: 12
V: TRBV14
J: TRBJ2-1
D: .
size: .

CDR3: CASKGPSTDTQYF
DNA: TGTGCCAGCAAAGGACCAAGCACAGATACGCAGTATTTT
length: 13
V: TRBV6-5
J: TRBJ2-3
D: .
size: .

CDR3: CASSGTGGDYGYTF
DNA: TGTGCCAGCAGCGGGACAGGGGGCGACTATGGCTACACCTTC
length: 14
V: TRBV9
J: TRBJ1-2
D: TRBD1
size: .

CDR3: CAWSRWGGETIEQYF
DNA: TGTGCCTGGAGTCGGTGGGGGGGTGAGACGATCGAGCAGTACTTC
length: 15
V: TRBV30
J: TRBJ2-7
D: TRBD2
size: .

CDR3: CASSEALQAGIVEKLFF
DNA: TGTGCCAGCAGTGAAGCGCTTCAGGCAGGGATCGTTGAAAAACTGTTTTTT
length: 17
V: TRBV2
J: TRBJ1-4
D: .
size: once

CDR3: CASTDHGVGNGYTF
DNA: TGTGCCAGCACCGATCACGGCGTAGGGAATGGCTACACCTTC
length: 14
V: TRBV7-9
J: TRBJ1-2
D: .
size: .

CDR3: CASVRDSLPHF
DNA: TGTGCCAGCGTACGGGACAGCCTGCCGCATTTT
length: 11
V: TRBV2
J: TRBJ1-5
D: TRBD1
size: .

CDR3: CSASRPERRTQYF
DNA: TGCAGTGCTAGTAGGCCAGAGAGGCGGACCCAGTACTTC
length: 13
V: TRBV20-1
J: TRBJ2-5
D: .
size: .

CDR3: CASSESGRVFYNEQFF
DNA: TGCGCCAGCAGTGAGAGCGGGAGGGTATTCTACAATGAGCAGTTCTTC
length: 16
V: TRBV10-2
J: TRBJ2-1
D: TRBD2
size: .

CDR3: CASSPFLRGAYEQYF
DNA: TGCGCCAGCAGCCCCTTCCTGAGGGGAGCCTACGAGCAGTACTTC
length: 15
V: TRBV4-1
J: TRBJ2-7
D: .
size: .

CDR3: CASRGLAGARETQYF
DNA: TGTGCCAGTAGGGGACTAGCGGGAGCACGGGAGACCCAGTACTTC
length: 15
V: TRBV19
J: TRBJ2-5
D: TRBD2
size: .

CDR3: CAITGGMNTEAFF
DNA: TGTGCCATTACGGGGGGCATGAACACTGAAGCTTTCTTT
length: 13
V: TRBV10-3
J: TRBJ1-1
D: .
size: .

CDR3: CASSVQPLPSYEQYF
DNA: TGTGCCAGCAGCGTGCAGCCGCTGCCCTCCTACGAGCAGTACTTC
length: 15
V: TRBV9
J: TRBJ2-7
D: .
size: .

CDR3: CASSLGTGVITEAFF
DNA: TGTGCCAGCAGCTTGGGGACAGGGGTAATCACTGAAGCTTTCTTT
length: 15
V: TRBV13
J: TRBJ1-1
D: TRBD1
size: .

CDR3: CATSRDNGLPEAFF
DNA: TGTGCCACCAGCAGAGATAATGGACTTCCGGAAGCTTTCTTT
length: 14
V: TRBV15
J: TRBJ1-1
D: .
size: .

CDR3: CASSSRGYQETQYF
DNA: TGTGCCAGCAGCTCCAGGGGATATCAAGAGACCCAGTACTTC
length: 14
V: TRBV5-8
J: TRBJ2-5
D: .
size: .

CDR3: CALGGQNGNEQYF
DNA: TGTGCCCTGGGGGGGCAGAATGGAAACGAGCAGTACTTC
length: 13
V: TRBV10-3
J: TRBJ2-7
D: .
size: .

CDR3: CASSVGGQGANEQFF
DNA: TGTGCCAGCAGCGTAGGGGGACAGGGGGCCAATGAGCAGTTCTTC
length: 15
V: TRBV9
J: TRBJ2-1
D: TRBD1
size: .

CDR3: CASSVRDRVEGTF
DNA: TGTGCCAGCAGCGTCCGGGACAGGGTTGAAGGCACCTTC
length: 13
V: TRBV9
J: TRBJ1-2
D: TRBD1
size: once

CDR3: CASSVGTGANVLTF
DNA: TGTGCCAGCAGTGTAGGGACTGGGGCCAACGTCCTGACTTTC
length: 14
V: TRBV2
J: TRBJ2-6
D: .
size: .

CDR3: CASSVAGGNNEQFF
DNA: TGTGCCAGCAGCGTAGCAGGGGGGAACAATGAGCAGTTCTTC
length: 14
V: TRBV9
J: TRBJ2-1
D: .
size: .

CDR3: CASSSTHGPNQPQHF
DNA: TGCGCCAGCAGCTCTACCCACGGCCCCAATCAGCCCCAGCATTTT
length: 15
V: TRBV5-1
J: TRBJ1-5
D: .
size: .

CDR3: CASSLTGASGNTIYF
DNA: TGTGCCAGCAGCTTGACAGGAGCCTCTGGAAACACCATATATTTT
length: 15
V: TRBV7-3
J: TRBJ1-3
D: .
size: .

CDR3: CSVLKEGVSGANVLTF
DNA: TGCAGCGTTTTGAAGGAGGGGGTCTCTGGGGCCAACGTCCTGACTTTC
length: 16
V: TRBV29-1
J: TRBJ2-6
D: .
size: .

CDR3: CASSFRLAGTQYF
DNA: TGTGCCAGCAGCTTTCGACTAGCGGGTACGCAGTATTTT
length: 13
V: TRBV9
J: TRBJ2-3
D: TRBD2
size: .

CDR3: CASSLALAGGIGETQYF
DNA: TGCGCCAGCAGCTTGGCGCTAGCGGGAGGGATAGGAGAGACCCAGTACTTC
length: 17
V: TRBV5-1
J: TRBJ2-5
D: TRBD2
size: .

CDR3: CASGDSFDSPLHF
DNA: TGTGCCAGTGGGGACAGCTTCGACTCACCCCTCCACTTT
length: 13
V: TRBV19
J: TRBJ1-6
D: TRBD1
size: .

CDR3: CATSRGLRTAGQETQYF
DNA: TGTGCCACCAGCAGAGGATTGAGGACGGCGGGTCAAGAGACCCAGTACTTC
length: 17
V: TRBV15
J: TRBJ2-5
D: .
size: once

CDR3: CASSDQETDNQPQHF
DNA: TGTGCCAGCAGTGATCAGGAAACGGACAATCAGCCCCAGCATTTT
length: 15
V: TRBV2
J: TRBJ1-5
D: .
size: once

CDR3: CAISGVGGADQETQYF
DNA: TGTGCCATCAGTGGAGTAGGGGGCGCAGATCAAGAGACCCAGTACTTC
length: 16
V: TRBV10-3
J: TRBJ2-5
D: TRBD1
size: .